This record looks at one T cell receptor beta chain sequence and its context. Its cognate antigen is unknown. The entry originates in a study of T cell responses to AZD1222 COVID-19 vaccine. Broader study findings: CD4 TCRs covered the whole spike, strongest at regions 160-218 and 743-854. Only a handful of AZD1222 recipients were seropositive at baseline. There were repertoire samples only from the period after the peak T cell response.

J was trimmed by 6 bases and V by 6 bases; bases with no gene match: 11. CDR3 length equals 14 residues. The germline V gene encodes CDR1 SQVTM and CDR2 ANQGSEA. This table comes from immunoSEQ multiplex PCR, and its TCRdb copy is limited to in-frame clones, with some not included. In the table there are some 130,000 clones, around nine tenths of which are singletons. V usage is TRBV29-1 and J usage is TRBJ1-2; 9 bases are shared with TRBD1. The clonotype comes from an adult in good health. The source material was peripheral blood, sampled on day 0 of AZD1222 vaccination. The CDR3 loop reads CSVGPGTGKHGYTF. The CDR3 DNA reads TGCAGCGTCGGTCCCGGGACAGGGAAACATGGCTACACCTTC.